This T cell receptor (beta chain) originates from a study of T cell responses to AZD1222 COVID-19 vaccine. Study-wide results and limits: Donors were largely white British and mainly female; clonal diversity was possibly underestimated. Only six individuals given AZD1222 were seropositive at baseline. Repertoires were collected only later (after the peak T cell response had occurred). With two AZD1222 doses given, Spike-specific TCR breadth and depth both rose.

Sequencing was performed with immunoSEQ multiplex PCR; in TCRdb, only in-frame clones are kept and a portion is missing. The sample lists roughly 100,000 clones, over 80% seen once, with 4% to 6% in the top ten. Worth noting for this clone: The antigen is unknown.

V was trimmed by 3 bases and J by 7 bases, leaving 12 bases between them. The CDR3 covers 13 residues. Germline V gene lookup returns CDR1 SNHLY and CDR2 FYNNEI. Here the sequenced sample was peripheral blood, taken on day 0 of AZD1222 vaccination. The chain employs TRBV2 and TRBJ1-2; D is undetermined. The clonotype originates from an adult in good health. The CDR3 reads CASSDFSFGGYTF. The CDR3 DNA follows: TGTGCCAGCAGTGATTTCAGTTTTGGTGGCTACACCTTC.